Listed below are T cell receptor beta chains from one sample, sequenced in a study of T cell responses to AZD1222 COVID-19 vaccine. Using immunoSEQ multiplex PCR, the repertoire was profiled, and TCRdb retains in-frame clones only, with some absent. The sample has 43,000 or so clones; 90% are singletons. This sample comprised peripheral blood, obtained 28 days after the second AZD1222 dose. These receptors were collected from an adult who received the AZD1222 COVID-19 vaccine. CDR3s include the opening cysteine and the closing phenylalanine or tryptophan. D genes are given only for firm matches. Not all rows give a size; the values are once, few, many and, for expanded clones, a class.

>13|TRBJ2-1|NA|TRBV27|NA
TGTGCCAGCAGTTTGGGGGGGCCAGATGAGCAGTTCTTC
CASSLGGPDEQFF
>13|TRBJ2-7|TRBD2|TRBV12-3/TRBV12-4|NA
TGTGCCAGCAGTCCCGGGGGGGCGGACGAGCAGTACTTC
CASSPGGADEQYF
>15|TRBJ1-6|NA|TRBV30|NA
TGTGCCTGGAGTGTAGTGGCGGGATTAAATTCACCCCTCCACTTT
CAWSVVAGLNSPLHF
>12|TRBJ2-5|NA|TRBV7-2|NA
TGTGCCAGCAGCCCCGGGCGGCCTTGGACGAACTTC
CASSPGRPWTNF
>14|TRBJ2-3|NA|TRBV5-5|NA
TGTGCCAGCAGCTTGGGAGGGGGCACAGATACGCAGTATTTT
CASSLGGGTDTQYF
>15|TRBJ1-1|NA|TRBV19|NA
TGTGCCAGTAGAACTACCCGGGGCAGGTACACTGAAGCTTTCTTT
CASRTTRGRYTEAFF
>18|TRBJ2-3|NA|TRBV9|NA
TGTGCCAGCAGCTCCCGCTTCAGGGACGTCGGCCCCACAGATACGCAGTATTTT
CASSSRFRDVGPTDTQYF
>14|TRBJ2-4|NA|TRBV7-6|NA
TGTGCCAGCAGCTTAGCGGGGGGGCGGGACATTCAGTACTTC
CASSLAGGRDIQYF
>13|TRBJ1-1|NA|TRBV29-1|NA
TGCAGCGCTGAACAGGGTCGGGGTACTGAAGCTTTCTTT
CSAEQGRGTEAFF
>15|TRBJ2-7|TRBD1|TRBV19|NA
TGTGCCAGTAGCATTGGACAGGGGGCCTTCTACGAGCAGTACTTC
CASSIGQGAFYEQYF
>15|TRBJ2-3|NA|TRBV5-1|NA
TGCGCCAGCAGCTTGCGGGTTGAGTTCACAGATACGCAGTATTTT
CASSLRVEFTDTQYF
>15|TRBJ1-4|NA|TRBV6-5|NA
TGTGCCAGCATTCCGCGGCGGGCCTCCGGTGAAAAACTGTTTTTT
CASIPRRASGEKLFF
>13|TRBJ1-2|NA|TRBV19|few
TGTGCCAGCTCTGGACAGCCCTTCTATGGCTACACCTTC
CASSGQPFYGYTF
>15|TRBJ2-1|TRBD1|TRBV19|NA
TGTGCCAGTAGTATAGGGACAGGGGCGGGCAATGAGCAGTTCTTC
CASSIGTGAGNEQFF
>11|TRBJ2-1|NA|TRBV27|few
TGTGCCAGCAGTTACTACAATGAGCAGTTCTTC
CASSYYNEQFF
>13|TRBJ1-2|NA|TRBV5-1|NA
TGCGCCAGCAGCTCAATCGGGGGCTATGGCTACACCTTC
CASSSIGGYGYTF
>14|TRBJ1-4|TRBD1|TRBV5-1|NA
TGCGCCAGCAGCTTTGTGGGACAGAATGAAAAACTGTTTTTT
CASSFVGQNEKLFF
>15|TRBJ1-2|NA|TRBV12-2|NA
TGTGCAAGTCGCTTAGAGACAGGGGGCAACTATGGCTACACCTTC
CASRLETGGNYGYTF
>18|TRBJ2-7|TRBD1|TRBV5-6|few
TGTGCCAGCAACTTGGTGGCAGGGGGCTTATTTGGTGCCAGCGAGCAGTACTTC
CASNLVAGGLFGASEQYF
>15|TRBJ1-1|NA|TRBV19|NA
TGTGCCAGTAGTATAAGGCAATGGTTGGACTCTGAAGCTTTCTTT
CASSIRQWLDSEAFF
>12|TRBJ2-2|NA|TRBV10-1|NA
TGCGCCAGCAGTGGTGGTCCCGGGGAGCTGTTTTTT
CASSGGPGELFF
>13|TRBJ2-3|NA|TRBV11-2|NA
TGTGCCAGTCGGCCGGCAGGGACAGATACGCAGTATTTT
CASRPAGTDTQYF
>14|TRBJ1-5|NA|TRBV27|NA
TGTGCCAGCAGTTTAAGCGCGGATTATCAGCCCCAGCATTTT
CASSLSADYQPQHF
>14|TRBJ2-2|NA|TRBV6-5|NA
TGTGCCACCCACCGTGGGGAGAACACCGGGGAGCTGTTTTTT
CATHRGENTGELFF
>12|TRBJ2-3|NA|TRBV24-1|NA
TGTGCCACCAGTGATGGCCGGGCCGGGCAGTATTTT
CATSDGRAGQYF